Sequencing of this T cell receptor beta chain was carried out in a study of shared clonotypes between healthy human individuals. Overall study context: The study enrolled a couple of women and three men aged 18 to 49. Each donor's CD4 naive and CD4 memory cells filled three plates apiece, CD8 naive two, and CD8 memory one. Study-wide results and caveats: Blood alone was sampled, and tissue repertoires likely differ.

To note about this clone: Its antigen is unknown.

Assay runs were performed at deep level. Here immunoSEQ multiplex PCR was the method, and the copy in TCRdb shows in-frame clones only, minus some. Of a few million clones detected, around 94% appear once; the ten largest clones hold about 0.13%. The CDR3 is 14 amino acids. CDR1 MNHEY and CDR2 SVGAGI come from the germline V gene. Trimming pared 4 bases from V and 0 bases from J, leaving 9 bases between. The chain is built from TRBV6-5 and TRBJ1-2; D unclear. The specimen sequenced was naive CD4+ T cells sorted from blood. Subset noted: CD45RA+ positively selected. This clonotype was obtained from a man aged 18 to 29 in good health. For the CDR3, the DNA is TGTGCCAGCAGTTCGGGCGAAGCTAACTATGGCTACACCTTC. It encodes CASSSGEANYGYTF.